This T cell receptor beta chain was sequenced for a study of identical twins. This clonotype occurred a few times. Unique molecular identifiers were in the cDNA, with template-switch universal primer binding. Each CDR3 protein is one row after TCRdb ran MiXCR on the 5' RACE reads. This sample yields around 690,000 distinct CDR3 sequences, of which 21% are seen a single time; over 4% belongs to the top ten. The CDR3 runs 15 residues. Looked up from germline, CDR1 is MGHRA and CDR2 is YSYEKL. Trimming pared 0 bases from V and 3 bases from J, leaving 12 bases between. These sequences were also reported in another study, on T cells expressing NK-cell markers. As that report states: The authors applied an anti-gamma-delta TCR antibody in several experiments, and it restricted sorting to alpha-beta TCR T cells.

The sequencing sample was made of PBMCs. The chain couples TRBV4-1 to TRBJ2-7, with no clear D. The receptor was derived from a woman aged 18-29 years in good health. CDR3: CASSQDLQQNYEQYF. CDR3 coding DNA: TGCGCCAGCAGCCAAGATCTTCAGCAGAACTACGAGCAGTACTTC.